The 4 T cell receptor beta chains reported below all come from one sample, sequenced in a study of spatial heterogeneity in lung cancer (dated by TCRdb to between 2017 and 2020). These TCRs' antigens remain unknown. This specimen's time point label, interpreted: sample taken at primary tumor resection. Libraries were made using 5' RACE. TCRdb shows the sequencer as NextSeq 500. The public reads were quality trimmed at Q25 with fastp and then assembled into clones with MiXCR by TCRdb, keeping productive beta chains. Every distinct CDR3 protein forms one entry, paired with its most common genes and DNA. This sample comprises roughly 4,400 distinct CDR3 sequences, around 12% of them detected only once. Approximately 26% of the sample rests with the top ten. The paper's findings and limits, for the study overall: The tumor nonsynonymous mutation count correlated with the number of expanded alpha and beta TCRs within the tumor.

The source was lung tumor tissue, collected at surgery. The receptors stem from a male donor with early-stage non-small cell lung cancer.

This clonotype ranks as large (0.1 to 1%). The chain combines TRBV5-6 with TRBJ2-3; perhaps TRBD2 as D (7 bases). V was pared by 3 bases and J by 3 bases, with 14 bases between. Germline CDR1 and CDR2: SGHDT and YYEEEE. This CDR3 spans 15 amino acids. CDR3: CASSSLGGVTDTQYF. The CDR3 bases are TGTGCCAGCAGCTCCCTAGGGGGGGTGACAGATACGCAGTATTTT.

This clonotype was observed a handful of times. The chain employs TRBV27 and TRBJ2-5, with a possible D match to TRBD2 (6 bases). The V and J ends lost 2 bases and 5 bases respectively, with 15 bases between them. The CDR3 has 15 residues. Germline loops: CDR1 MNHEY, CDR2 SMNVEV (reference sequence). CDR3 in amino acids: CASSLNGGSLETQYF. CDR3 DNA sequence: TGTGCCAGCAGTTTAAACGGGGGAAGTTTGGAGACCCAGTACTTC.

Ten or more counts support this clonotype. The chain is built from TRBV20-1 and TRBJ2-1; 9 nucleotides line up with TRBD2. V lost 0 bases and J lost 8; bases outside the gene matches: 5. This CDR3 spans 14 amino acids. CDR1 DFQATT and CDR2 SNEGSKA come from the germline V gene (reference sequence). This chain's CDR3 is CSARDRSGRYEQFF. Here the CDR3 DNA reads TGCAGTGCTAGAGATAGAAGCGGGAGGTATGAGCAGTTCTTC.

This clonotype was observed at least ten times. The chain links TRBV6-5 to TRBJ1-2, with 7 bases fitting TRBD1. Germline-derived CDR1 and CDR2 are MNHEY and SVGAGI. This CDR3 spans 16 amino acids. V lost 5 bases, J lost 5 bases, and 14 bases stayed unmatched. In nucleotides, the CDR3 is TGTGCCAGCAGTACTGGGACAGCCATCAAGGTGTATGGCTACACCTTC. It yields the protein CASSTGTAIKVYGYTF.